This entry describes one T cell receptor beta chain. The antigen remains undetermined. The data originate from a study of T cells in Graves' hyperthyroidism and ophthalmopathy. Fresh peripheral blood, around 9.3 ml of it, supplied the PBMCs. Amplified regions were TCR beta CDR3 sequences from RNA transcripts. Researchers ran a first-round RT-PCR on the TCR CDR3 using the HTBI primer set. TCRdb processed the multiplex PCR reads anew with MiXCR; each CDR3 protein has one entry. Found here are 750,000 to 900,000 distinct CDR3 sequences, roughly 37% of them singletons; the top ten hold 7.5% to 9.5%. Study-level findings and limits: For ophthalmopathy, model prediction preceded onset by a median about 6 months.

V gave up 4 bases and J gave up 8 bases, with 18 bases separating them. This CDR3 spans 14 amino acids. Germline V gene data show CDR1 as SGDLS and CDR2 as YYNGEE. The V and J genes are TRBV9 and TRBJ1-1, with D tentatively TRBD1 (6 bases). This clonotype was obtained from a man between 18 and 29 years old with Graves' hyperthyroidism. The sequencing sample was made of blood. CDR3 sequence (DNA): TGTGCCAGCAGCCCTCTGGGGGCCCTAGGGGAAGCTTTCTTT. Its protein is CASSPLGALGEAFF.